The 20 T cell receptor beta chains in this list originate from one sample, sequenced in a study of T-cell memory formation after mild COVID-19 (dated by TCRdb to the early 2020s). Receptor libraries were prepared by 5' RACE. The sequencer listed for this sample is Illumina NovaSeq 6000. TCRdb reran the public reads through fastp at Q25 and MiXCR, keeping productive beta chains. Each record represents a unique CDR3 protein, reported with the most common genes and DNA among its rows. The sample table holds more than 250,000 distinct CDR3 sequences, of which around 15% were seen once. Around a fifth of the sample is held by the ten biggest clonotypes. The sequenced material came from PBMCs or a T cell subset sorted from them (not recorded which). The receptor source for this set is a man aged 18 to 30 who had mild COVID-19 (a few samples of this study predate the infection). The sample titles of this study are shuffled in the database, so cell type and time point are left out; the donor was told from shared clones.

V and J are TRBV5-1 and TRBJ2-6; no clear D gene. The CDR3 is made up of 15 amino acids. Looked up from germline, CDR1 is SGHRS and CDR2 is YFSETQ. V dropped 1 base and J dropped 2 bases, with 7 bases sitting between them. The CDR3 reads CASSLLDPGANVLTF. The CDR3 nucleotides read TGCGCCAGCAGCTTGTTGGATCCTGGGGCCAACGTCCTGACTTTC.

V is TRBV12-3 or TRBV12-4 and J is TRBJ2-5; 10 bases map to TRBD2. The CDR3 has 15 amino acids. J gave up 5 bases and V 4 bases, and 7 bases lay outside the gene matches. CDR3 coding DNA: TGTGCCAGCAGTTCTAGCGGGGGATTGGATGAGACCCAGTACTTC. As protein: CASSSSGGLDETQYF.

V and J are TRBV4-1 and TRBJ2-7; D is perhaps TRBD1 (6 bases). Germline V gene lookup returns CDR1 MGHRA and CDR2 YSYEKL. The CDR3 is made up of 15 amino acids. Trimming pared 4 bases from V and 2 bases from J, leaving 15 bases between. The CDR3 DNA is TGCGCCAGCAGCCGTCTCTGGAAGGGGGCCTACGAGCAGTACGTC. Its protein is CASSRLWKGAYEQYV.

V and J are TRBV7-8 and TRBJ1-5; 8 bases fit TRBD1. V shed 5 bases and J 0 bases; nucleotides not matched to a gene: 6. The CDR3 covers 16 residues. Germline V gene sequence: CDR1 SGHVS, CDR2 FQNEAQ. The DNA for the CDR3 is TGTGCCAGCAGCGAATTTGGACAGGGTAGCAATCAGCCCCAGCATTTT. Protein sequence: CASSEFGQGSNQPQHF.

This clonotype occurred a few times. This sequence joins TRBV6-5 and TRBJ2-1, with 8 bases fitting TRBD2. CDR1 and CDR2 from the germline V gene are MNHEY and SVGAGI. The J segment lost 4 bases and the V segment lost 2 bases, leaving 7 bases of the junction unmatched. The CDR3 is 16 amino acids. CDR3 in amino acids: CASSYRVRGGYNEQFF. In nucleotides, the CDR3 is TGTGCCAGCAGTTACCGGGTACGGGGGGGGTACAATGAGCAGTTCTTC.

The gene calls are TRBV12-3 or TRBV12-4 and TRBJ1-6; 8 positions agree with TRBD1. V shed 5 bases, J shed 6 bases, and the junction held 3 bases outside the gene matches. This CDR3 contains 14 residues. The CDR3 DNA is TGTGCCAGCAGTCAACAGGGGGGTAATTCACCCCTCCACTTT. It codes for CASSQQGGNSPLHF.

The CDR3 reads CASSYSGASGGTEAFF. DNA for the CDR3: TGTGCCAGCAGTTACTCGGGGGCATCAGGGGGCACTGAAGCTTTCTTT. The chain uses TRBV6-5 and TRBJ1-1, with 7 positions matching TRBD1. CDR3 size: 16 residues. With V trimmed by 0 bases and J by 4 bases, 8 bases remained unmatched. CDR1 and CDR2 (germline): MNHEY, SVGAGI.

This clonotype has only a few counts. The chain joins TRBV5-1 to TRBJ2-1; D might be TRBD2 (6 bases). Between the trimmed V and J ends, which lost 4 bases and 7 bases, there was a span of 18 bases. The CDR3 is 15 residues long. Germline CDR1 reads SGHRS; CDR2 reads YFSETQ. In DNA form, the CDR3 reads TGCGCCAGCAGCACCGGGACTCCCAAGGGTAATGAGCAGTTCTTC. Translation gives CASSTGTPKGNEQFF.

The chain uses TRBV11-2 and TRBJ2-3; D is perhaps TRBD1 or TRBD2 (5 bases each). V was trimmed by 4 bases and J by 1 base, leaving 21 bases between them. Germline assignment: CDR1 SGHAT and CDR2 FQNNGV. The CDR3 is made up of 18 amino acids. CDR3 region: CASSSSRGLSYGTDTQYF. The CDR3 DNA reads as TGTGCCAGCAGCTCAAGTCGGGGCCTTAGTTACGGCACAGATACGCAGTATTTT. Full variable domain (rest looked up from reference TRBV11-2 and TRBJ2-3): EAGVAQSPRYKIIEKRQSVAFWCNPISGHATLYWYQQILGQGPKLLIQFQNNGVVDDSQLPKDRFSAERLKGVDSTLKIQPAKLEDSAVYLCASSSSRGLSYGTDTQYFGPGTRLTVL.

This clonotype has more than one count but fewer than ten. This chain connects TRBV5-1 to TRBJ2-7, with 9 nucleotides matching TRBD1. The CDR3 is 15 amino acids. The V gene's germline CDR1 is SGHRS and CDR2 YFSETQ. The junction had 5 bases not matched to a gene; V was cut back by 4 bases and J by 0 bases. In DNA, the CDR3 is TGCGCCAGCAGCCGACAGGGGGATAGCTCCTACGAGCAGTACTTC. Residues: CASSRQGDSSYEQYF.

This clonotype has a handful of counts. The CDR3 sequence: CASSFRDRGTNQPQHF. DNA of the CDR3: TGTGCCAGCAGCTTTCGGGACAGGGGGACGAATCAGCCCCAGCATTTT. The J gene is TRBJ1-5, the V gene TRBV5-6, with 11 bases identical to TRBD1. The CDR3 runs 16 residues. Germline CDR1 reads SGHDT; CDR2 reads YYEEEE. With 2 bases clipped from V and 4 bases from J, the junction kept 5 bases outside the gene matches.

The gene calls are TRBV4-1 and TRBJ2-7; a weak D match, TRBD2 (6 bases). CDR1 and CDR2 (germline): MGHRA, YSYEKL. CDR3 length: 14 amino acids. V was cut by 0 bases and J by 3 bases, with 9 bases left in between. The CDR3 nucleotides read TGCGCCAGCAGCCAAGACCGGACTAACTACGAGCAGTACTTC. This translates into CASSQDRTNYEQYF.

Many counts were recorded for this clonotype. The V gene is TRBV7-8, the J gene TRBJ2-5; D may match TRBD1 or TRBD2 (6 bases each). This CDR3 has 17 amino acids. The germline CDR1 and CDR2 sequences are SGHVS and FQNEAQ. Trimming removed 0 bases at V and 5 bases at J, with 19 bases between. CDR3 in amino acids: CASSLARLGGGRETQYF. The CDR3 DNA follows: TGTGCCAGCAGCTTAGCGCGGTTAGGAGGGGGGAGGGAGACCCAGTACTTC.

This clonotype was seen a few times. The chain has TRBV25-1 and TRBJ2-1, with a weak D call TRBD1 (6 bases). The germline V gene encodes CDR1 MGHDK and CDR2 SYGVNS. V lost 10 bases and J lost 5, with 15 bases in between. The CDR3 runs to 13 residues. CDR3 sequence (DNA): TGTGCCAACACCAGGGCAGGGGACAATGAGCAGTTCTTC. As protein: CANTRAGDNEQFF.

This clonotype was seen ten or more times. J is TRBJ2-5 and V is TRBV5-1; tentatively, D is TRBD1 (6 bases). Trimming left V 2 bases short and J 0 bases short, with 11 bases between. The length of the CDR3 is 15 residues. Per the germline V gene, CDR1 is SGHRS and CDR2 is YFSETQ. CDR3 residues: CASSFGAGDQETQYF. In DNA, the CDR3 is TGCGCCAGCAGCTTCGGGGCAGGGGACCAAGAGACCCAGTACTTC.

The V and J genes are TRBV7-8 and TRBJ1-4; 9 bases agree with TRBD1. Germline V gene sequence: CDR1 SGHVS, CDR2 FQNEAQ. J was trimmed by 4 bases and V by 1 base; bases with no gene match: 1. The CDR3 totals 15 residues. CDR3 DNA sequence: TGTGCCAGCAGCTTAGGGACAGGGGTTAATGAAAAACTGTTTTTT. Encoded protein: CASSLGTGVNEKLFF.

The chain employs TRBV5-6 and TRBJ2-7; D unresolved. Germline V gene sequence: CDR1 SGHDT, CDR2 YYEEEE. The CDR3 length is 12 residues. V shed 0 bases and J shed 5 bases, with 6 bases lying between them. The DNA for the CDR3 is TGTGCCAGCAGCTTGGTCGAGGACGAGCAGTACTTC. Protein: CASSLVEDEQYF.

This chain uses TRBV7-6 with TRBJ2-7; 12 positions match TRBD2. This CDR3 has 16 amino acids. The V gene end was trimmed by 4 bases and the J gene end by 6 bases; junction bases not matched to a gene: 10. Germline lookup yields CDR1 SGHVS and CDR2 FNYEAQ. In DNA, the CDR3 is TGTGCCAGCAGCTCACCCGGACTAGCGGGGAAAGGCGAGCAGTACTTC. This translates into CASSSPGLAGKGEQYF.

The V and J genes are TRBV10-3 and TRBJ2-3; D not certain. Trimming stripped 6 bases from V and 6 bases from J, with 7 bases between. Germline-derived CDR1 and CDR2 are ENHRY and SYGVKD. CDR3 length equals 11 residues. In DNA, the CDR3 is TGTGCCATCAGAGTAGACGATACGCAGTATTTT. It specifies CAIRVDDTQYF.

This clonotype was recorded a few times. The V and J genes are TRBV18 and TRBJ2-5, with unresolved D. Trimming took off 8 bases at V and 0 bases at J, with 7 bases between the two ends. Per the germline V gene, CDR1 is KGHSH and CDR2 is LQKENI. The CDR3 is made up of 12 amino acids. The CDR3 here is CASVSYQETQYF. CDR3 coding DNA: TGTGCCAGCGTATCTTACCAAGAGACCCAGTACTTC.